These 8 T cell receptor beta chains originate from one sample sequenced in a study of blood T cell repertoires in COVID-19. Repertoires were generated with immunoSEQ multiplex PCR, while TCRdb's copy carries only in-frame clones and drops some. The sample has about 140,000 clones, less than 85% seen once; the top ten hold under 2%. Sequencing was carried out using PBMCs or T cells enriched from blood (not recorded which). Every receptor here comes from a woman between 18 and 29 years old who had been exposed to COVID-19.

V and J are TRBV11-2 and TRBJ1-1; D perhaps matches TRBD1 (6 bases). Per the germline V gene, CDR1 is SGHAT and CDR2 is FQNNGV. V lost 6 bases, J lost 0 bases, and 14 bases lay in between. CDR3 length: 15 amino acids. CDR3 in amino acids: CASRPPGGLNTEAFF. CDR3 DNA: TGTGCCAGCAGACCCCCGGGGGGCTTGAACACTGAAGCTTTCTTT.

For this clone: No conserved phenylalanine or tryptophan is present at the end of the CDR3, so a read error is the likely explanation. The DNA is left out, because the CDR3 cannot be placed on it with certainty; the CDR3 is given as TCRdb lists it. The chain uses TRBV5-8 and TRBJ1-2. The germline V gene has CDR1 SGHTS and CDR2 YDEGEE. A total of 11 residues make up the CDR3, ends included. This chain's CDR3 is CASSLWGDSHL.

The chain recombines TRBV3-1 (or the pseudogene TRBV3-2) with TRBJ2-7; 8 bases match TRBD2. The germline V gene encodes CDR1 LGHDT and CDR2 YNNKEL (reference sequence). The V segment lost 5 bases and the J segment 0 bases; nucleotides outside the gene matches: 9. The CDR3 runs to 16 residues. Written as DNA, the CDR3 is TGTGCCAGCAGCTTTTCGGGAGGGCCAAGCTCCTACGAGCAGTACTTC. This translates into CASSFSGGPSSYEQYF.

In this sample, this clone turned up a few times. The rearrangement joins TRBV5-1 to TRBJ1-2; D might be TRBD1 (6 bases). This CDR3 comprises 13 residues. Trimming cost V 4 bases and J 2 bases, with 9 bases left between them. Per germline, CDR1 SGHRS and CDR2 YFSETQ. CDR3: CASSPTGNYGYTF. In DNA, the CDR3 is TGCGCCAGCAGCCCCACAGGGAACTATGGCTACACCTTC.

This clone was seen a handful of times. J is TRBJ1-1 and V is TRBV27; D perhaps matches TRBD1 (5 bases). CDR1 and CDR2 (germline): MNHEY, SMNVEV (reference sequence). The CDR3 is 13 amino acids. V dropped 4 bases and J dropped 4 bases, with 10 bases sitting between them. The CDR3 DNA reads as TGTGCCAGCAGTTATTTGGGGGGCACTGAAGCTTTCTTT. Amino acids: CASSYLGGTEAFF.

V gene TRBV7-2 combines with J gene TRBJ2-7, with 7 bases identical to TRBD2. In germline, CDR1 is SGHTA, CDR2 FQGNSA. This CDR3 is built from 16 residues. The V and J ends lost 5 bases and 4 bases, in that order; junction bases with no gene match: 14. Here the CDR3 reads CASSLIPTSARYEQYF. In DNA, the CDR3 is TGTGCCAGCAGCCTTATCCCAACTAGCGCAAGATACGAGCAGTACTTC.

The chain combines TRBV19 with TRBJ2-7; TRBD1 agrees at 10 bases. This CDR3 is 13 amino acids long. Germline loops: CDR1 LNHDA, CDR2 SQIVND (reference sequence). The V and J ends lost 6 bases and 4 bases, in that order; junction bases with no gene match: 3. The CDR3 region has the DNA TGTGCCAGTAGCCGGACAGGGGGGTACGAGCAGTACTTC. Residues: CASSRTGGYEQYF.

V is TRBV5-8 and J is TRBJ2-3, with D possibly matching TRBD1 (5 bases). Trimming removed 5 bases at V and 2 bases at J, with 12 bases between. In germline, CDR1 is SGHTS, CDR2 YDEGEE. The CDR3 covers 14 residues. CDR3 nucleotide sequence: TGTGCCAGCAGTCCCCAGGGCGCCACAGATACGCAGTATTTT. Protein: CASSPQGATDTQYF.